This entry concerns a single TCR beta chain. The entry originates in a study of cytomegalovirus exposure and HLA in healthy donors. V was pared by 6 bases and J by 7 bases, with 18 bases between. The CDR3 runs 13 residues. Germline V gives CDR1 SQVTM, CDR2 ANQGSEA. It was with 60 Vbeta and 13 Jbeta primers that the PCR ran. Measured with immunoSEQ multiplex PCR; TCRdb has only the in-frame clones, and not every one. In the table there are 40,000 to 55,000 clones, around 70% of which are singletons. This sequence joins TRBV29-1 and TRBJ1-1, with D unresolved. The TCR was taken from a man between 18 and 35 years old in good health and CMV-seronegative. Sequenced material: PBMCs. CDR3 protein: CSVVLNGRVEAFF. The DNA of the CDR3 is TGCAGCGTAGTCCTTAATGGGCGGGTTGAAGCTTTCTTT.